This record covers a single TCR beta chain. The antigen is unknown. This entry comes from a study of cytomegalovirus exposure and HLA in healthy donors. Study in general: Genotyping of 400 or so donors showed that about 84% belonged to the Caucasian-associated ancestry cluster.

The PCR made use of 60 Vbeta and 13 Jbeta primers. The repertoire was sequenced with immunoSEQ multiplex PCR; TCRdb's copy has only in-frame clones and lacks some. The data hold about 110,000 clones, with more than 65% observed a single time. Germline CDR1 KGHSH, CDR2 LQKENI. V lost 6 bases, J lost 5 bases, and 11 bases stayed unmatched. The CDR3 loop spans 15 amino acids. General study findings and limits: The availability of immune exposure information extended only to CMV serostatus.

What was sequenced was PBMCs. This chain uses TRBV18 with TRBJ2-7; 9 bases line up with TRBD1. This receptor was obtained from a man under 40 in good health and CMV-seropositive. The CDR3 DNA follows: TGTGCCAGCTCCCAACACCACAGGGGGCTCCACGAGCAGTACTTC. It yields the protein CASSQHHRGLHEQYF.